Following are 32 T cell receptor beta chains from one sample sequenced in a study of PD-1 blockade in classical Hodgkin lymphoma (dated by TCRdb to the early 2020s). The protocol used for the library was the immunoSEQ multiplex PCR assay. TCRdb provides this immuneACCESS table in a form limited to in-frame rearrangements. Some clones are lacking; in checked studies, under half of them reflect an unresolved V gene, and why the rest are absent is not known. This sample is represented by around 19,000 clones; more than 80% of them were singletons. The top ten clones comprise around 12% of the sample. The time point label on this specimen signifies: cycle 2 day 1 (C2D1) of nivolumab. Every trial patient had relapsed following autologous stem cell transplantation, and prior brentuximab vedotin exposure was what differed among cohorts A, B and C. Sample: peripheral blood mononuclear cells (PBMCs), taken before the second cycle of nivolumab. These receptors all stem from a human donor with classical Hodgkin lymphoma.

This clone was seen just once. This rearrangement joins TRBV4-1 to TRBJ1-1; 10 nucleotides match TRBD1. Germline-derived CDR1 and CDR2 are MGHRA and YSYEKL. V lost 0 bases, J lost 4 bases, and 8 bases stayed unmatched. This CDR3 has 17 amino acids. The CDR3 sequence: CASSQDPTGGGLTEAFF. In DNA form, the CDR3 reads TGCGCCAGCAGCCAAGATCCGACAGGGGGCGGACTCACTGAAGCTTTCTTT.

The CDR3 bases are TGCGCCAGCAGCTTGGCGTTTGACGGCGAAAAACTGTTTTTT. Its translation is CASSLAFDGEKLFF. The chain joins TRBV5-1 to TRBJ1-4; no clear D. V was trimmed by 0 bases and J by 8 bases, leaving 11 bases between them. The CDR3 totals 14 residues. In germline, CDR1 is SGHRS, CDR2 YFSETQ.

This chain joins TRBV7-9 and TRBJ1-2, with D perhaps TRBD1 (5 bases). V was pared by 1 base and J by 10 bases, with 10 bases between. The CDR3 sequence is 12 residues long. The V gene's germline CDR1 is SEHNR and CDR2 FQNEAQ (reference sequence). The CDR3 spells CASSLVGTLYTF. DNA of the CDR3: TGTGCCAGCAGCTTAGTCGGGACCCTCTACACCTTC.

The rearrangement joins TRBV6-5 to TRBJ1-1, with TRBD1 matching over 8 bases. The CDR3 totals 11 residues. Trimming at V came to 6 bases and at J to 8 bases, leaving 2 bases not matched to a gene. Germline CDR1 reads MNHEY; CDR2 reads SVGAGI. In nucleotides, the CDR3 is TGTGCCAGCAGATGGGACAGGGAAGCTTTCTTT. Protein product: CASRWDREAFF.

The rearrangement uses TRBV7-9 and TRBJ1-2; D is undetermined. CDR1 is SEHNR, CDR2 FQNEAQ, per germline (reference sequence). Between the trimmed V and J ends, which lost 5 bases and 4 bases, there was a span of 5 bases. This CDR3 contains 11 residues. The CDR3 spells CASSDLYGYTF. Written as DNA, the CDR3 is TGTGCCAGCAGCGACCTCTATGGCTACACCTTC. Full variable domain (outside the CDR3, taken from reference TRBV7-9 and TRBJ1-2): DTGVSQNPRHKITKRGQNVTFRCDPISEHNRLYWYRQTLGQGPEFLTYFQNEAQLEKSRLLSDRFSAERPKGSFSTLEIQRTEQGDSAMYLCASSDLYGYTFGSGTRLTVV.

The rearrangement uses TRBV5-1 and TRBJ2-6; D gene unclear. Germline assignment: CDR1 SGHRS and CDR2 YFSETQ. The V end was cut by 0 bases, the J end by 2 bases, with 3 bases between. The CDR3 runs to 14 residues. The CDR3 is CASSLVAGANVLTF. CDR3 nucleotide sequence: TGCGCCAGCAGCTTGGTTGCTGGGGCCAACGTCCTGACTTTC.

The V call is TRBV6-1, the J call TRBJ2-5; no definite D call. With 9 bases removed from V and 0 bases from J, the gap between germline ends came to 11 bases. CDR1 MNHNS and CDR2 SASEGT come from the germline V gene. The CDR3 has 13 residues. Here the CDR3 DNA reads TGTGCCAGTGTGTCCCCGTACCAAGAGACCCAGTACTTC. Its protein product is CASVSPYQETQYF.

This chain connects TRBV27 to TRBJ2-7; TRBD1 matches at 9 bases. V gave up 4 bases and J gave up 4 bases; unmatched junction bases: 5. This CDR3 spans 14 amino acids. Germline-derived CDR1 and CDR2 are MNHEY and SMNVEV (reference sequence). The CDR3 protein is CASSSRDREYEQYF. The CDR3 nucleotides read TGTGCCAGCAGTTCCCGGGACAGGGAGTACGAGCAGTACTTC.

This clone has just one count. CDR3 loop: CASSLDRGHGEQYF. CDR3 nucleotides: TGCGCCAGCAGCTTGGACAGGGGTCATGGCGAGCAGTACTTC. This chain uses TRBV5-1 with TRBJ2-5, with 7 bases that match TRBD1. Near its end, the DNA agrees better with TRBJ2-7, so the J call may be wrong. CDR3 length: 14 amino acids. The germline gives CDR1 SGHRS, CDR2 YFSETQ.

The rearrangement joins TRBV7-9 to TRBJ2-7; 9 nucleotides line up with TRBD1. Germline V lookup: CDR1 SEHNR, CDR2 FQNEAQ (reference sequence). With 4 bases clipped from V and 5 bases from J, the junction kept 9 bases outside the gene matches. The CDR3 length is 15 residues. CDR3 protein: CASSSGQGASNEQYF. CDR3 nucleotides: TGTGCCAGCAGCTCGGGACAGGGAGCATCTAACGAGCAGTACTTC.

The genes are TRBV7-6 and TRBJ2-5, with TRBD1 matching over 7 bases. V was pared by 1 base and J by 1 base, with 6 bases of the junction left unmatched. CDR1 and CDR2 (germline): SGHVS, FNYEAQ. This CDR3 comprises 16 residues. CDR3 sequence reads: CASSLGTGLSQETQYF. The CDR3 DNA reads as TGTGCCAGCAGCTTAGGGACAGGACTGAGCCAAGAGACCCAGTACTTC.

V is TRBV7-9 and J is TRBJ2-5; D not certain. The length of the CDR3 is 15 residues. The germline CDR1 and CDR2 sequences are SEHNR and FQNEAQ (reference sequence). V was trimmed by 2 bases and J by 2 bases, leaving 12 bases between them. CDR3 nucleotides: TGTGCCAGCAGCTTATTGTTAGCAATTCAAGAGACCCAGTACTTC. This encodes CASSLLLAIQETQYF.

V and J are TRBV9 and TRBJ2-5; 7 bases are a match to TRBD1. Germline CDR1 SGDLS, CDR2 YYNGEE. V was clipped by 3 bases and J by 3 bases; unmatched bases: 8. This CDR3 spans 15 amino acids. CDR3 bases: TGTGCCAGCAGCGGGGACAGACTTTTAGAAGAGACCCAGTACTTC. This codes for CASSGDRLLEETQYF.

This clone appeared a few times. The chain employs TRBV5-1 and TRBJ1-1, with D maybe TRBD1 (5 bases). This CDR3 is 12 amino acids long. V dropped 3 bases and J dropped 4 bases, with 7 bases sitting between them. Germline CDR1 reads SGHRS; CDR2 reads YFSETQ. The CDR3 DNA reads as TGCGCCAGCAGCTCCGGGGGCACTGAAGCTTTCTTT. It yields the protein CASSSGGTEAFF.

This chain links TRBV9 with TRBJ2-1; D may be TRBD1 or TRBD2 (5 bases each). Germline lookup yields CDR1 SGDLS and CDR2 YYNGEE. This CDR3 comprises 15 residues. Trimming removed 4 bases from V and 7 bases from J, with 18 bases in between. The CDR3 protein is CASSTNRDGNNEQFF. In nucleotides, the CDR3 is TGTGCCAGCAGCACCAACCGGGACGGAAATAATGAGCAGTTCTTC.

This clone was found once. The chain has TRBV25-1 and TRBJ1-5, with D hard to call. CDR3 length equals 12 residues. The V end was cut by 4 bases, the J end by 4 bases, with 5 bases between. Germline loops: CDR1 MGHDK, CDR2 SYGVNS. The CDR3 DNA sequence: TGTGCCAGCAGTGTAGGGAATCAGCCCCAGCATTTT. Translating gives CASSVGNQPQHF.

This chain joins TRBV11-2 and TRBJ1-1; tentatively, D is TRBD1 (5 bases). Germline V gives CDR1 SGHAT, CDR2 FQNNGV. The germline V and J ends were trimmed by 0 bases and 3 bases, with 11 bases remaining between them. This CDR3 spans 15 amino acids. CDR3 protein: CASSLDRWGDTEAFF. CDR3 in DNA: TGTGCCAGCAGCTTAGACCGCTGGGGGGACACTGAAGCTTTCTTT.

The chain links TRBV7-6 to TRBJ1-6, with unresolved D. Trimming took 5 bases from V and 7 from J, leaving 9 bases between them. Germline V lookup: CDR1 SGHVS, CDR2 FNYEAQ. The CDR3 is 13 amino acids. The CDR3 here is CASSPFENSPLHF. The CDR3 bases are TGTGCCAGCAGCCCGTTTGAGAATTCACCCCTCCACTTT.

With respect to this clone: Other DNA sequences within the sample encode an identical CDR3. The chain links TRBV5-1 to TRBJ2-7, with TRBD2 matching 10 bases. The CDR3 covers 14 residues. CDR1 is SGHRS and CDR2 is YFSETQ in the germline V gene. V gave up 1 base and J gave up 2 bases; unmatched junction bases: 0. The chain's CDR3 is CASSLSGGAYEQYF. Written as DNA, the CDR3 is TGCGCCAGCAGCTTGAGCGGGGGGGCCTACGAGCAGTACTTC.

The chain has TRBV4-3 and TRBJ2-7; 7 nucleotides match TRBD2. The CDR3 extends over 14 amino acids. V gave up 0 bases and J gave up 3 bases; unmatched junction bases: 2. Germline CDR1 LGHNA, CDR2 YSLEER. The chain's CDR3 is CASSQDTGGYEQYF. CDR3 coding DNA: TGCGCCAGCAGCCAAGATACGGGGGGCTACGAGCAGTACTTC.

This chain connects TRBV5-1 to TRBJ1-3, with 12 bases lining up with TRBD1. The CDR3 length is 17 residues. Germline V gene lookup returns CDR1 SGHRS and CDR2 YFSETQ. With V trimmed by 3 bases and J by 4 bases, 8 bases remained unmatched. The DNA of the CDR3 is TGCGCCAGCAGCTCCGGGACAGGGGGCGGTTGGGGAAACACCATATATTTT. This gives the protein CASSSGTGGGWGNTIYF.

A word on this clone: Within the sample, other DNA sequences also encode this same CDR3. The chain joins TRBV5-1 to TRBJ1-1, with unresolved D. CDR1 SGHRS and CDR2 YFSETQ come from the germline V gene. The CDR3 is 14 residues long. V was pared by 0 bases and J by 1 base, with 7 bases between. The CDR3: CASSLDSANTEAFF. DNA of the CDR3: TGCGCCAGCAGCTTGGATTCTGCGAACACTGAAGCTTTCTTT. Full variable domain (remainder filled in from reference TRBV5-1 and TRBJ1-1): KAGVTQTPRYLIKTRGQQVTLSCSPISGHRSVSWYQQTPGQGLQFLFEYFSETQRNKGNFPGRFSGRQFSNSRSEMNVSTLELGDSALYLCASSLDSANTEAFFGQGTRLTVV.

In nucleotides, the CDR3 is TGTGCCAGCAGCAAACTTGGGACAGGGAAAGGGAATCATCAGCCCCAGCATTTT. Protein sequence: CASSKLGTGKGNHQPQHF. This chain joins TRBV21-1 and TRBJ1-5; the table's TRBD1 call for D was not verified on the DNA. TRBV21-1 has pseudogene status. CDR3 length equals 18 residues.

This chain uses TRBV5-1 with TRBJ2-3; a weak D match, TRBD2 (5 bases). CDR1 is SGHRS and CDR2 is YFSETQ in the germline V gene. V was pared by 0 bases and J by 5 bases, with 13 bases between. The CDR3 length is 15 residues. CDR3: CASSLAGISGDTQYF. Here the CDR3 DNA reads TGCGCCAGCAGCTTGGCCGGGATATCTGGAGATACGCAGTATTTT.

This rearrangement joins TRBV7-2 to TRBJ2-1, with D perhaps assigned TRBD1 or TRBD2 (5 bases each). The CDR3 length is 15 residues. The V end was cut by 0 bases, the J end by 1 base, with 7 bases between. CDR1 SGHTA and CDR2 FQGNSA come from the germline V gene. CDR3 DNA: TGTGCCAGCAGCTTAGCGGGGGTGTCCTACAATGAGCAGTTCTTC. Translating gives CASSLAGVSYNEQFF.

V is TRBV14 and J is TRBJ1-1, with 8 positions matching TRBD1. This CDR3 is 17 amino acids long. Germline V CDR1 and CDR2: SGHDN, FVKESK. Trimming took 4 bases from V and 0 from J; bases not matched to a gene: 10. CDR3 DNA: TGTGCCAGCAGCCGCAACGCAGGGGGCATATTGAACACTGAAGCTTTCTTT. It specifies CASSRNAGGILNTEAFF.

Note on this clone: Other nucleotide sequences in the sample specify the same CDR3. CDR3 in amino acids: CASSLESGSGNTIYF. In nucleotides, the CDR3 is TGTGCCAGCAGCTTAGAATCCGGCTCTGGAAACACCATATATTTT. This chain connects TRBV7-9 to TRBJ1-3; no clear D. V lost 1 base, J lost 0 bases, and 7 bases lay in between. This CDR3 is 15 amino acids long. Looked up from germline, CDR1 is SEHNR and CDR2 is FQNEAQ (reference sequence).

This clone is large within its sample. This chain uses TRBV2 with TRBJ2-1; TRBD2 matches 12 bases. This CDR3 has 16 amino acids. The germline CDR1 and CDR2 sequences are SNHLY and FYNNEI. J was trimmed by 7 bases and V by 6 bases; bases with no gene match: 10. CDR3 DNA sequence: TGTGCCAGCAGATCCGATGGGCTAGCGGGGGGGAATGAGCAGTTCTTC. It codes for CASRSDGLAGGNEQFF.

The chain links TRBV18 to TRBJ2-1; D is uncertain. V shed 0 bases and J shed 9 bases, with 9 bases lying between them. This CDR3 is built from 13 residues. CDR1 and CDR2 (germline): KGHSH, LQKENI. This CDR3 is CASSPPASREQFF. The DNA for the CDR3 is TGTGCCAGCTCACCACCGGCCAGCCGTGAGCAGTTCTTC.

This clone has just one count. The gene calls are TRBV6-6 and TRBJ2-2; D possibly corresponds to TRBD2 (6 bases). With 2 bases removed from V and 0 bases from J, the gap between germline ends came to 10 bases. Germline CDR1 and CDR2: MNHNY and SVGAGI (reference sequence). The CDR3 sequence is 16 residues long. CDR3: CASSYGAGTNTGELFF. The CDR3 DNA reads as TGTGCCAGCAGTTACGGGGCGGGGACGAACACCGGGGAGCTGTTTTTT.

The J gene is TRBJ1-2, the V gene TRBV2; 7 bases are a match to TRBD1. Germline lookup yields CDR1 SNHLY and CDR2 FYNNEI. J was trimmed by 4 bases and V by 6 bases; bases with no gene match: 8. CDR3 size: 14 residues. Here the CDR3 reads CASSQRTGRYGYTF. The CDR3, as DNA: TGTGCCAGCAGCCAGAGGACAGGCCGCTATGGCTACACCTTC.

The chain has TRBV6-6 and TRBJ2-2; 7 positions agree with TRBD1. There are 15 residues in the CDR3. Trimming cost V 6 bases and J 3 bases; bases outside gene matches: 7. Germline V gene data show CDR1 as MNHNY and CDR2 as SVGAGI (reference sequence). The CDR3: CASRLTGADTGELFF. The CDR3 bases are TGTGCCAGCAGGCTCACAGGGGCGGACACCGGGGAGCTGTTTTTT.